This T cell receptor (beta chain) was captured in a study of cytomegalovirus exposure and HLA in healthy donors. Study outcomes and limitations: An analysis that came later showed most CMV-associated TCR beta chains appearing HLA-restricted. V- and J-gene trimming of TCR beta was linked (in a later analysis) to a missense DCLRE1C variant.

As to this clone: Its matching antigen is unknown.

V lost 5 bases and J 5 bases, leaving 21 bases between the germline ends. The CDR3 totals 16 residues. In germline, CDR1 is SGHVS, CDR2 FQNEAQ. This PCR relied on a set of 60 Vbeta primers and 13 Jbeta primers. Sequenced by immunoSEQ multiplex PCR; TCRdb stores in-frame clones only, minus some. The listing records tens of thousands of clones. The sequenced material came from PBMCs. The chain joins TRBV7-8 to TRBJ1-1, with a weak D call TRBD1 (6 bases). This receptor was taken from a woman aged 60-75 years in good health and CMV-seronegative. DNA of the CDR3: TGTGCCAGCAGCCGCCACCAGAACGCGAGGGGGACTGAAGCTTTCTTT. The encoded protein is CASSRHQNARGTEAFF.